The clone carrying this TCR beta chain has just a few counts. Its specificity is not known. This sample stems from a study of shared clonotypes between healthy human individuals. Whole-study results and caveats: Compared with clonotypes that all four donors shared, non-shared clonotypes had lower generation probabilities.

V lost 4 bases and J lost 6, with 12 bases in between. Germline V gene sequence: CDR1 MGHRA, CDR2 YSYEKL. The CDR3 has 13 residues. The authors divided CD4+ cells into CD45RA+ naive and CD45RA-negative memory subsets. Genomic DNA (from each subset) was split evenly across several immunoSEQ plates. Generated by immunoSEQ multiplex PCR, the TCRdb table keeps only in-frame clones and is missing some. The sample lists over a million clones; about 75% were seen once. The sequenced material came from memory CD4+ T cells sorted from blood. Subset given: CD45RA-negative fraction. The rearrangement links TRBV4-1 to TRBJ1-2; D not certain. This TCR came from a man between 18 and 35 years old in good health. The CDR3 reads CASSRVELDGYTF. The CDR3 DNA reads as TGCGCCAGCAGCCGGGTGGAATTGGATGGCTACACCTTC.